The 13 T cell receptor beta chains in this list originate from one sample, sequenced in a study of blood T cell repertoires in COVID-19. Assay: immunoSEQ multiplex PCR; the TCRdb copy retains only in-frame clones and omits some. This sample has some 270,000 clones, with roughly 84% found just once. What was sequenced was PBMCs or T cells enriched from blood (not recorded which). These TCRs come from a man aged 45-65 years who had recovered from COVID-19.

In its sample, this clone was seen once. The chain's CDR3 is CASSPPSRASDIQYF. In nucleotides, the CDR3 is TGTGCCAGCTCACCGCCCTCCCGGGCTAGCGACATTCAGTACTTC. The chain combines TRBV18 with TRBJ2-4; D may be TRBD2 (6 bases). Germline CDR1 is KGHSH and CDR2 is LQKENI. V lost 3 bases and J lost 8, with 17 bases in between. This CDR3 has 15 amino acids.

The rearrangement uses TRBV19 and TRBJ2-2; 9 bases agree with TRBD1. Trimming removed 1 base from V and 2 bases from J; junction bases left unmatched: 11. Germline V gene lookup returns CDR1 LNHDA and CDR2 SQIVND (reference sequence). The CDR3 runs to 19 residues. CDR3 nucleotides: TGTGCCAGTAGTATAGGGACAGGGGCGCTACTTTTTAACACCGGGGAGCTGTTTTTT. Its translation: CASSIGTGALLFNTGELFF.

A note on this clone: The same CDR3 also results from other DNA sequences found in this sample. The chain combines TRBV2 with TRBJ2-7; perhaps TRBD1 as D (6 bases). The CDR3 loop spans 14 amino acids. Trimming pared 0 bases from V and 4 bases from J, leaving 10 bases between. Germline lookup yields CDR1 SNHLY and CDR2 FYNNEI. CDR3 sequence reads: CASSEALQGYEQYF. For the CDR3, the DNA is TGTGCCAGCAGTGAAGCGTTACAGGGTTACGAGCAGTACTTC.

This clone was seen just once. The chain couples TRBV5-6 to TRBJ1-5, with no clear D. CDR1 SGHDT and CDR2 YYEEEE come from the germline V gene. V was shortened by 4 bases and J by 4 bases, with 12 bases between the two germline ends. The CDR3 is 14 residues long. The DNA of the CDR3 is TGTGCCAGCAGCAAGGAGGAAGGGAATCAGCCCCAGCATTTT. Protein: CASSKEEGNQPQHF.

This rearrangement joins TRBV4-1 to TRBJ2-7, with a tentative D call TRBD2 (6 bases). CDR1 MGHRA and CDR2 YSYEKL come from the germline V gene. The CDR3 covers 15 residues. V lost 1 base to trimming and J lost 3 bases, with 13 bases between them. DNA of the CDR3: TGCGCCAGCAGCCAAGGGCTAGCGACAAACTACGAGCAGTACTTC. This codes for CASSQGLATNYEQYF.

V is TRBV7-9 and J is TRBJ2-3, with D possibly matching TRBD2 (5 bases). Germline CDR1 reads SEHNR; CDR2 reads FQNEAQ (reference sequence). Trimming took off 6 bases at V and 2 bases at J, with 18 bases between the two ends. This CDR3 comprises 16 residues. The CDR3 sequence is CASRLPRLLPTDTQYF. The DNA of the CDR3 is TGTGCCAGCAGACTACCAAGACTACTACCCACAGATACGCAGTATTTT.

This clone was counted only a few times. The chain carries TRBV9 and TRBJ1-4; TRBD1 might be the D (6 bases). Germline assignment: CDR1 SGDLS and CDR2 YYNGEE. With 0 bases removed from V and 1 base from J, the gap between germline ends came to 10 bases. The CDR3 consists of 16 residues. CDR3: CASSVGTGQTNEKLFF. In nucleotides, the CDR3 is TGTGCCAGCAGCGTAGGCACAGGGCAAACTAATGAAAAACTGTTTTTT.

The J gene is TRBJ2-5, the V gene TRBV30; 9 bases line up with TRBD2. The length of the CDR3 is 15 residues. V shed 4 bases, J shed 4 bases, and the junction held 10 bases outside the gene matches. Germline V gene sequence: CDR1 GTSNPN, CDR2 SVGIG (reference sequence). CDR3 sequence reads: CAWTGGGASRETQYF. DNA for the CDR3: TGTGCCTGGACAGGCGGGGGGGCGTCGCGAGAGACCCAGTACTTC.

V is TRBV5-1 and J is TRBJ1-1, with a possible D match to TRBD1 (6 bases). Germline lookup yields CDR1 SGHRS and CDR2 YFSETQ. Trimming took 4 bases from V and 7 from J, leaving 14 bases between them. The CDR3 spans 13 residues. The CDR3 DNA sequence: TGCGCCAGCAGCGTACAGGGATACGGTGAAGCTTTCTTT. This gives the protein CASSVQGYGEAFF. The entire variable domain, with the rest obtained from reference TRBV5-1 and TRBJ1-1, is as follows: KAGVTQTPRYLIKTRGQQVTLSCSPISGHRSVSWYQQTPGQGLQFLFEYFSETQRNKGNFPGRFSGRQFSNSRSEMNVSTLELGDSALYLCASSVQGYGEAFFGQGTRLTVV.

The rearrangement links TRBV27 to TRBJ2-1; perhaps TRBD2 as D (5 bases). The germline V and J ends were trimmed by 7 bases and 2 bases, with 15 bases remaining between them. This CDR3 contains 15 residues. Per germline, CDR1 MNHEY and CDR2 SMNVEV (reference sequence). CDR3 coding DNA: TGTGCCAGCACACCGGGTGGGCGGGCCTACAATGAGCAGTTCTTC. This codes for CASTPGGRAYNEQFF.

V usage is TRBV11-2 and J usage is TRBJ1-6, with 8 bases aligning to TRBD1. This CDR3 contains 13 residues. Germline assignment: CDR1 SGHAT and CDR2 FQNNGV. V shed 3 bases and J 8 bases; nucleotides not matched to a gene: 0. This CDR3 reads CASSLTGDSPLHF. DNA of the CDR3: TGTGCCAGCAGCTTGACAGGGGATTCACCCCTCCACTTT.

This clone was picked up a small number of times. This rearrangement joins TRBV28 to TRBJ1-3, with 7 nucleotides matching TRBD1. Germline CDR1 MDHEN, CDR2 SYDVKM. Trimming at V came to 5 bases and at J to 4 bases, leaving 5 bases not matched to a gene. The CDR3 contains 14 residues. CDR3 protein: CASSKGARGNTIYF. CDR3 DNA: TGTGCCAGCAGTAAGGGGGCGAGAGGAAACACCATATATTTT.

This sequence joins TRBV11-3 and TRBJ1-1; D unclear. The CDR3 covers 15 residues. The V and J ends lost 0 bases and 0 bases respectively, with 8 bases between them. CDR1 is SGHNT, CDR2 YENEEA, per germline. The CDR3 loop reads CASSLDARMNTEAFF. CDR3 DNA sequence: TGTGCCAGCAGCTTAGATGCGCGGATGAACACTGAAGCTTTCTTT.